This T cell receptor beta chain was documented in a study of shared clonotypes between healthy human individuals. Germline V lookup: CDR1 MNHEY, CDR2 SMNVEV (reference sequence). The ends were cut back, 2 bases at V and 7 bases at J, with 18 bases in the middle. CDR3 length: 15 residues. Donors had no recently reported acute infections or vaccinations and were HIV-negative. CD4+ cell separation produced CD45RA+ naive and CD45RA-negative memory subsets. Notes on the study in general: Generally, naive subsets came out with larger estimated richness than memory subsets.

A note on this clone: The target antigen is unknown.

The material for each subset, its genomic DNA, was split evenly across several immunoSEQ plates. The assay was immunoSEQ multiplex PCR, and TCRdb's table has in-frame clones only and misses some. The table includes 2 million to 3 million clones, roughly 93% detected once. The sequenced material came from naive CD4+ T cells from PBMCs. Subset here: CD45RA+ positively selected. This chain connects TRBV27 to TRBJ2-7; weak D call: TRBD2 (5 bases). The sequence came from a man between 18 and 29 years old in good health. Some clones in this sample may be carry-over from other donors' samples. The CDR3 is CASSLDSSGVGEQYF. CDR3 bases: TGTGCCAGCAGTTTAGACTCAAGCGGCGTGGGGGAGCAGTACTTC.